This T cell receptor (beta chain) was observed in a study of cytomegalovirus exposure and HLA in healthy donors. Study-wide findings and caveats: Researchers reported from a later analysis that most CMV-associated TCR beta chains appeared HLA-restricted. Association of a missense DCLRE1C variant with TCR beta V- and J-gene trimming was reported in a later analysis. HLA-A and HLA-B allele assignments for most subjects were reportedly predicted accurately using TCR beta sequences. Upon later analysis, HLA-associated TCR beta chains proved more clonally expanded than other, equally common chains.

Unmatched junction bases numbered 11, after V lost 6 bases and J lost 1 base. This CDR3 has 17 amino acids. Germline CDR1 and CDR2: SGHRS and YFSETQ. Details on this clone: The antigen remains unidentified.

The PCR used 60 Vbeta and 13 Jbeta primers. This table comes from immunoSEQ multiplex PCR, and its TCRdb copy is limited to in-frame clones, with some not included. The data show 120,000 or so clones, about 86% seen once. The V call is TRBV5-1, the J call TRBJ2-5; 11 nucleotides match TRBD1. The TCR originated in a woman in her thirties or forties in good health and CMV-seronegative. The sequenced sample consisted of PBMCs. CDR3 region: CASKISPGTGGQETQYF. The CDR3 DNA reads TGCGCCAGCAAGATTTCCCCCGGGACAGGGGGCCAAGAGACCCAGTACTTC.